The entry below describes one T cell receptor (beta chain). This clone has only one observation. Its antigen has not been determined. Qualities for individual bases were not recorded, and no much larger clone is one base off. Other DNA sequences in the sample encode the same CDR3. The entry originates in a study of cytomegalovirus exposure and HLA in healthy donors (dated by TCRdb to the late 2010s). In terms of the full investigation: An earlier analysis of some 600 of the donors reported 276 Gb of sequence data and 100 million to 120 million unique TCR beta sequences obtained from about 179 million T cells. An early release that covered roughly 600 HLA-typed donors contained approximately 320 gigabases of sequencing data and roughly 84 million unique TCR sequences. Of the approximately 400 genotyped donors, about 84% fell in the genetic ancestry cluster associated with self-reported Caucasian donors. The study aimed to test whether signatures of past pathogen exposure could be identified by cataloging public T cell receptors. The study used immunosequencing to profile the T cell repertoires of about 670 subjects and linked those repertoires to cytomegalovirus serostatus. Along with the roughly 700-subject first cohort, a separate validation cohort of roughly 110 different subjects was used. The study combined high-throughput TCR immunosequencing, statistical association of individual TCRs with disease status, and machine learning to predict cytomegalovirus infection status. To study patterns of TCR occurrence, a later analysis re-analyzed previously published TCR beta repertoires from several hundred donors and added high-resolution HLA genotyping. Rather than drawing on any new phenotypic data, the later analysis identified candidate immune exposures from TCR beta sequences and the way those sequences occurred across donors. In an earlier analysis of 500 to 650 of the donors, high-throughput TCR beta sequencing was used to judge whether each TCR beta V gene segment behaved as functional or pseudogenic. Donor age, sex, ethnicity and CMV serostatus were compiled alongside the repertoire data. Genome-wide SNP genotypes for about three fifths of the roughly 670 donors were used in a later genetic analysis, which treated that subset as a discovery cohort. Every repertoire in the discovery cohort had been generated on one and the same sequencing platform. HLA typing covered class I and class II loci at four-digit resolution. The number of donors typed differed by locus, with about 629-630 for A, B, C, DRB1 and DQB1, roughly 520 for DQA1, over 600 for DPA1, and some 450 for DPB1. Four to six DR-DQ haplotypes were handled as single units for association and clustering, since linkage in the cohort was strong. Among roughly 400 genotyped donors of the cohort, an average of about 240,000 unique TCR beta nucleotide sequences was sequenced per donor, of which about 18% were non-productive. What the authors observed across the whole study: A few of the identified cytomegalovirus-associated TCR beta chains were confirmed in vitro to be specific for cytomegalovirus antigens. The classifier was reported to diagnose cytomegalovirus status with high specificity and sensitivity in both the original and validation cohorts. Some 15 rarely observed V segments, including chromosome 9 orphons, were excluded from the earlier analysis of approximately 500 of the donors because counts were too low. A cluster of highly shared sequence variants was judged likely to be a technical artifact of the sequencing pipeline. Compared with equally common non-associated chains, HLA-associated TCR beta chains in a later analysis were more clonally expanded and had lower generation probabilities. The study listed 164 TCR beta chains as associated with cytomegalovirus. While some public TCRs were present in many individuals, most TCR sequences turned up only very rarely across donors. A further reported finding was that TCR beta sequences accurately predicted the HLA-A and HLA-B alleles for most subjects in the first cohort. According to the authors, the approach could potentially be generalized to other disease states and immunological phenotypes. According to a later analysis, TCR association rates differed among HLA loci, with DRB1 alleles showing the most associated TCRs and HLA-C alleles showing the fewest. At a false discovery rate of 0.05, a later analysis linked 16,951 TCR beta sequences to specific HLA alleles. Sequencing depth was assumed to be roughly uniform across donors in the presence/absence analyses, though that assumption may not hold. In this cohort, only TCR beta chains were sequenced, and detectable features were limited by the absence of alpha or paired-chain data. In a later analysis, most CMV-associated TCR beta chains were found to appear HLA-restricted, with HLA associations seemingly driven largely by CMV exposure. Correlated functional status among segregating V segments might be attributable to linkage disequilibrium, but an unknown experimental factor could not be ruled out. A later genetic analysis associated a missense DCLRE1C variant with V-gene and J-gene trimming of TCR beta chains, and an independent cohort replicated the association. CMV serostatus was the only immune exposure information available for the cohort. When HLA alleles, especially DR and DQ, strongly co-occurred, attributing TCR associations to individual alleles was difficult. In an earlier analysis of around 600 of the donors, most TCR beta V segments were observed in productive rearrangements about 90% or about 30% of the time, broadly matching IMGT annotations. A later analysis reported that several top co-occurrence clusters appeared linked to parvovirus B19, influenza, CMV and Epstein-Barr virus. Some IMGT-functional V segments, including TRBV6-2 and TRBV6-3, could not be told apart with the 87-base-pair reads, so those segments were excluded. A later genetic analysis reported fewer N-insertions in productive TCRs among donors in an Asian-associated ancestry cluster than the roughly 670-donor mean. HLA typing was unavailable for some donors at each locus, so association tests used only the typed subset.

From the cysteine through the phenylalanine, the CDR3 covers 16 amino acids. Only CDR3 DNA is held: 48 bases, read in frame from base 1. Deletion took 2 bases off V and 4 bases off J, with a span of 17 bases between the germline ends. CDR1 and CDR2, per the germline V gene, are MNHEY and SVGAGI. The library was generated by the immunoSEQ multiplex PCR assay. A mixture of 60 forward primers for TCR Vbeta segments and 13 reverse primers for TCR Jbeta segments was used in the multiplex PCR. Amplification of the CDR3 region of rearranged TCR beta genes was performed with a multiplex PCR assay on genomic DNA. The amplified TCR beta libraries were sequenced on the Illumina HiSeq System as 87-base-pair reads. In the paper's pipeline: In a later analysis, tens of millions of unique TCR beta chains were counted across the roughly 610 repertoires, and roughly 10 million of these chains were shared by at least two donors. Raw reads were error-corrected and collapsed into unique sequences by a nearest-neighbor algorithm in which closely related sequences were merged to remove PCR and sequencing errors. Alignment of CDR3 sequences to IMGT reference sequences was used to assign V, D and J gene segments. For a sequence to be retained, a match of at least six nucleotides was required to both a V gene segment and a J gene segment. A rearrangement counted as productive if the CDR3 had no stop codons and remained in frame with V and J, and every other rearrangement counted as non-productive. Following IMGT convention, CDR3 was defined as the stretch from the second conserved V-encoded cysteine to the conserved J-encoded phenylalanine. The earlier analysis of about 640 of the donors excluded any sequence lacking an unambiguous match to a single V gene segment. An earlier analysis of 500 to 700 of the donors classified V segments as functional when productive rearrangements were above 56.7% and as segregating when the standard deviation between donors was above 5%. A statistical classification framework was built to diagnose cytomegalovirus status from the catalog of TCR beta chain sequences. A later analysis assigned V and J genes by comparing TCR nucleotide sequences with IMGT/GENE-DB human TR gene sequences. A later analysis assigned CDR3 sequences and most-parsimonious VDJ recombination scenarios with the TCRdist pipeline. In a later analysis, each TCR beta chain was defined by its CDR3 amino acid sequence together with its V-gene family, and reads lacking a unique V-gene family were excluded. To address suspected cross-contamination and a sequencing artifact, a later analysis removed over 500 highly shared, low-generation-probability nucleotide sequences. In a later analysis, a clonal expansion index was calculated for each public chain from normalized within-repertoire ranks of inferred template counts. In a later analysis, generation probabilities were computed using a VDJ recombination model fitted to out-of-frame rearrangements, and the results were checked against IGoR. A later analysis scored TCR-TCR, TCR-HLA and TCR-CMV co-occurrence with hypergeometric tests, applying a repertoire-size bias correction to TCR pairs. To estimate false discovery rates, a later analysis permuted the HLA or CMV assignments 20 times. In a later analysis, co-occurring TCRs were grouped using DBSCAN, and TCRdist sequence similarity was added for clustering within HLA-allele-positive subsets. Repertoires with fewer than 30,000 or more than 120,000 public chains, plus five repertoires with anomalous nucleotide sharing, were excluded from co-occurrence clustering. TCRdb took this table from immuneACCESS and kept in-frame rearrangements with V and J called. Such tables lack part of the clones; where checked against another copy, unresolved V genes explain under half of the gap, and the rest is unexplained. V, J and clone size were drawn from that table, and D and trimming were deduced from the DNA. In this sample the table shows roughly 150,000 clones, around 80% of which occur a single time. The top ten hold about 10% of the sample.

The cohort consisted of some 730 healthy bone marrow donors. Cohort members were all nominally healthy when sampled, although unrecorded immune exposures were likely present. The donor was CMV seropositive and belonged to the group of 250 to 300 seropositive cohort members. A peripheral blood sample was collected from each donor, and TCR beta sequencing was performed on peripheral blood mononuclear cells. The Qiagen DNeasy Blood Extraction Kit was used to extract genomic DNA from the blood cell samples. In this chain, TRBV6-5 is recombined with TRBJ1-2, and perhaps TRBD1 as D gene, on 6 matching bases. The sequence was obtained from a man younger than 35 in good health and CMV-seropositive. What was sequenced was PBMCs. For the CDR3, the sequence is CASSYTSPGQPYGYTF. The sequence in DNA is TGTGCCAGCAGTTACACTTCACCGGGACAACCCTATGGCTACACCTTC.